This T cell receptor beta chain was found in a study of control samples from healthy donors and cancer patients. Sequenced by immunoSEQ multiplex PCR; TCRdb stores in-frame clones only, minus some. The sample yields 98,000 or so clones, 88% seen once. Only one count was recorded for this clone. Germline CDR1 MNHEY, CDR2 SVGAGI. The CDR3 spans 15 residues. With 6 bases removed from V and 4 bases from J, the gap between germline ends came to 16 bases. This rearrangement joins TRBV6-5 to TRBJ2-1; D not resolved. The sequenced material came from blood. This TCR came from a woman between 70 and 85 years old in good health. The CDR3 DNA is TGTGCCAGCAGCCTTACCGATGGAGTGTACAATGAGCAGTTCTTC. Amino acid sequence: CASSLTDGVYNEQFF.